This T cell receptor beta chain emerged from a study of blood T cell repertoires in COVID-19. After removal of 5 bases from V and 4 bases from J, the junction contained 7 bases not matched to a gene. There are 15 residues in the CDR3. Per germline, CDR1 KGHDR and CDR2 SFDVKD. Clinical history as reported by participants underpinned cohort assignment. Resolution of symptoms, clearance, or two negative PCRs was present in recovered Cohort 3 donors. The data were produced by immunoSEQ multiplex PCR, yet TCRdb's version contains in-frame clones alone and is incomplete. The sample lists 140,000 or so clones; around four fifths were seen once.

This clonotype was sampled from a woman aged 40 to 50 who had recovered from COVID-19. The sequencing input was PBMCs or T cells enriched from blood (not recorded which). The chain uses TRBV24-1 and TRBJ2-1; TRBD2 aligns across 7 bases. The CDR3 region has the DNA TGTGCCACCAGTGGGGCGGGGGTAGGGTACAATGAGCAGTTCTTC. Protein product: CATSGAGVGYNEQFF.